This entry lists 11 T cell receptor beta chains sequenced from one sample in a study of T cells in Graves' hyperthyroidism and ophthalmopathy. Authors of the study amplified TCR beta CDR3 regions from RNA transcripts. A set of HTBI primers served as the primers for a first-round RT-PCR of the TCR CDR3. TCRdb reprocessed the multiplex PCR reads via MiXCR and lists one record per CDR3 protein. The sample has about 700,000 distinct CDR3 sequences; approximately 15% are singletons. Source material: blood. Every receptor here comes from a woman in her late teens or twenties with Graves' hyperthyroidism.

This clonotype was found once. A much larger clonotype is one base distant, so this may be a read error. The chain links TRBV6-9 to TRBJ2-7, with D hard to call. The CDR3 is 14 amino acids. CDR1 and CDR2 (germline): MNHGY, SVAAGI. This chain's CDR3 is CAGSSNRSPYEQYF. CDR3 nucleotides: TGTGCCGGCAGTTCGAACAGAAGCCCCTACGAGCAGTACTTC.

This clonotype was observed many times. The chain is built from TRBV6-5 and TRBJ2-5; D remains unclear. The CDR3 loop spans 15 amino acids. The V gene lost 0 bases and the J gene lost 0 bases, with 8 bases spanning the gap. The germline V gene encodes CDR1 MNHEY and CDR2 SVGAGI. The CDR3 region has the DNA TGTGCCAGCAGTTACTCGTTCCCGAACCAAGAGACCCAGTACTTC. Translating gives CASSYSFPNQETQYF.

The rearrangement uses TRBV20-1 and TRBJ1-5; D remains ambiguous. The CDR3 has 13 amino acids. Germline V gives CDR1 DFQATT, CDR2 SNEGSKA (reference sequence). V was clipped by 4 bases and J by 3 bases, with 10 bases between them. CDR3 sequence: CSAMDGVNQPQHF. The CDR3, as DNA: TGCAGTGCTATGGACGGCGTCAATCAGCCCCAGCATTTT.

This clonotype was recorded many times. The chain couples TRBV7-2 to TRBJ2-7; D call uncertain. Germline CDR1 is SGHTA and CDR2 is FQGNSA. Trimming removed 5 bases from V and 3 bases from J, with 17 bases in between. The CDR3 spans 15 residues. The CDR3 sequence: CASSPPPPSFYEQYF. CDR3 nucleotides: TGTGCCAGCAGCCCCCCCCCACCAAGCTTCTACGAGCAGTACTTC.

About this clonotype itself: Since a much larger clone is just one base distant, this may be a read error. The rearrangement uses TRBV6-1 and TRBJ2-1; D is uncertain. V was pared by 2 bases and J by 10 bases, with 12 bases between. Germline values: CDR1 MNHNS, CDR2 SASEGT. This CDR3 comprises 13 residues. CDR3 in amino acids: CASSESGLYEQFF. The CDR3 region has the DNA TGTGCCAGCAGTGAAAGTGGGCTCTACGAGCAGTTCTTC.

The chain links TRBV4-3 to TRBJ1-1; 8 positions match TRBD1. Germline V gene lookup returns CDR1 LGHNA and CDR2 YSLEER. This CDR3 has 16 residues. With V trimmed by 0 bases and J by 5 bases, 8 bases remained unmatched. CDR3 in amino acids: CASSQDPLTGETEAFF. Here the CDR3 DNA reads TGCGCCAGCAGCCAAGACCCTTTGACAGGGGAGACTGAAGCTTTCTTT.

This clonotype was seen repeatedly, ten times or more. Relative to the germline gene, one junction end is altered; a read error may explain this. The V gene is TRBV5-1, the J gene TRBJ2-5; tentative D call: TRBD2 (5 bases). The CDR3 runs 13 residues. Per germline, CDR1 SGHRS and CDR2 YFSETQ. CDR3 DNA sequence: TGTGCCAGCAGTTTCGGGGTCCAAGAGACCCAGTACTTC. Translated, it gives CASSFGVQETQYF.

The V and J genes are TRBV20-1 and TRBJ2-3; 7 bases line up with TRBD2. Germline V gene lookup returns CDR1 DFQATT and CDR2 SNEGSKA (reference sequence). With 6 bases clipped from V and 4 bases from J, the junction kept 4 bases outside the gene matches. The CDR3 totals 12 residues. CDR3 DNA sequence: TGCAGTGCCATTGGGGGGGCAGATACGCAGTATTTT. Translated: CSAIGGADTQYF.

In its sample, this clonotype was seen many times. The genes are TRBV5-1 and TRBJ1-2, with 10 bases aligning to TRBD1. Germline V gene lookup returns CDR1 SGHRS and CDR2 YFSETQ. The CDR3 is 13 residues long. Germline trimming cut 4 bases from V and 5 bases from J; bases unmatched to any gene: 2. The CDR3: CASSQDRGYGYTF. The CDR3 coding sequence is TGCGCCAGCAGCCAGGACAGGGGGTATGGCTACACCTTC.

This clonotype has only a few counts. V usage is TRBV20-1 and J usage is TRBJ2-5, with D tentatively TRBD2 (6 bases). This CDR3 is 14 amino acids long. The V gene's germline CDR1 is DFQATT and CDR2 SNEGSKA (reference sequence). The ends were cut back, 1 base at V and 2 bases at J, with 11 bases in the middle. Here the CDR3 reads CSARGLAEQETQYF. DNA of the CDR3: TGCAGTGCTAGAGGGTTAGCGGAACAAGAGACCCAGTACTTC.

CDR3 protein: CASSFRVPGDTQYF. The CDR3 DNA reads as TGTGCCAGCAGTTTCCGAGTTCCAGGAGATACGCAGTATTTT. The rearrangement uses TRBV12-3 or TRBV12-4 and TRBJ2-3; D gene ambiguous. The ends were cut back, 3 bases at V and 5 bases at J, with 12 bases in the middle. The CDR3 runs to 14 residues.